These T cell receptor beta chains were read from a single sample in a study of identical twins. TCRdb called the 5' RACE reads again in MiXCR, with one record for every CDR3 protein. The sample holds roughly 280,000 distinct CDR3 sequences, less than 9.5% seen once. These sequences were also reported in another study, on yellow fever vaccine responses in identical twins.

Source material: CD8+ T cells sorted from blood. The receptors stem from a woman between 18 and 29 years old in good health. The CDR3 runs from the conserved cysteine through the conserved F or W. A D gene is named only where the DNA matches it firmly. Clone size appears in some rows only: once, few, many, or a class for an expanded clone.

len	d_gene	v_gene	abundance	j_gene	CDR3aa	CDR3nt
16	TRBD1	TRBV18	once	TRBJ2-7	CASSPTDRVVLYEQYF	TGTGCCAGCTCACCGACAGACAGGGTAGTCCTCTACGAGCAGTACTTC
17	NA	TRBV7-9	NA	TRBJ2-4	CASSTDQTSLAKNTQYF	TGTGCCAGCAGCACTGACCAGACAAGCCTAGCCAAAAACACTCAGTACTTC
14	TRBD1	TRBV27	few	TRBJ2-7	CASSFGTAIYEQYF	TGTGCCAGCAGTTTCGGGACAGCAATCTACGAGCAGTACTTC
14	NA	TRBV7-2	NA	TRBJ1-5	CASSQTVINQPQHF	TGTGCCAGCAGCCAGACAGTTATTAATCAGCCCCAGCATTTT
14	NA	TRBV20-1	NA	TRBJ2-7	CSASGQDSSYEQYF	TGCAGTGCTAGTGGTCAGGACTCTTCCTACGAGCAGTACTTC
12	NA	TRBV30	few	TRBJ2-2	CAWTENTGELFF	TGTGCCTGGACAGAGAACACCGGGGAGCTGTTTTTT
12	NA	TRBV29-1	many	TRBJ2-3	CSVEGDAMAQYF	TGCAGCGTTGAAGGGGACGCCATGGCGCAGTATTTT
15	TRBD1	TRBV14	NA	TRBJ2-7	CASSQTGDLPYEQYF	TGTGCCAGCAGCCAGACAGGGGACCTACCCTACGAGCAGTACTTC
12	NA	TRBV7-7	many	TRBJ1-1	CASRGVNTEAFF	TGTGCTAGCAGGGGAGTGAACACTGAAGCTTTCTTT
15	NA	TRBV15	many	TRBJ2-5	CATSRDLYQPETQYF	TGTGCCACCAGCAGAGATCTTTACCAACCAGAGACCCAGTACTTC
14	NA	TRBV30	few	TRBJ2-2	CAWSYGLNTGELFF	TGTGCCTGGAGTTACGGGCTAAACACCGGGGAGCTGTTTTTT
13	NA	TRBV4-2	few	TRBJ2-7	CASSQGGGVEQYF	TGTGCCAGCAGCCAAGGGGGCGGTGTCGAGCAGTACTTC
15	NA	TRBV7-9	NA	TRBJ2-7	CASSLAPWGPYEQYF	TGTGCCAGCAGCTTAGCCCCGTGGGGGCCCTACGAGCAGTACTTC
15	TRBD1	TRBV24-1	few	TRBJ2-1	CATRPGQGHSDEQFF	TGTGCCACCAGACCGGGACAGGGACATTCAGATGAGCAGTTCTTC
14	TRBD1	TRBV6-2/TRBV6-3	NA	TRBJ1-1	CASSTKQGGPEAFF	TGTGCCAGCAGTACAAAACAGGGGGGCCCTGAAGCTTTCTTT
15	NA	TRBV28	many	TRBJ2-2	CASSLGSRHTGELFF	TGTGCCAGCAGTTTAGGAAGTAGGCACACCGGGGAGCTGTTTTTT
19	TRBD2	TRBV4-3	few	TRBJ2-7	CASSQDHGLASFGGYEQYF	TGCGCCAGCAGCCAAGATCACGGACTAGCCTCCTTCGGAGGGTACGAGCAGTACTTC
14	NA	TRBV28	many	TRBJ2-1	CASRPLYSYNEQFF	TGTGCCAGCAGGCCGCTATACTCCTACAATGAGCAGTTCTTC